This is a list of T cell receptor beta chains from one sample in a study of blood T cell repertoires in COVID-19. The repertoire was sequenced with immunoSEQ multiplex PCR; TCRdb's copy has only in-frame clones and lacks some. The table lists about 150,000 clones, 78% of them singletons. Sequencing input: peripheral blood. The source is a woman older than 75 with acute or convalescent COVID-19. Both conserved end residues are part of each CDR3. D genes are given only for firm matches. Clone sizes are given selectively: once, few, many, or a class where the clone is expanded.

D: NA; J: TRBJ2-3; size: NA; V: TRBV5-1; CDR3: CASSGGLVGSTDTQYF; DNA: TGCGCCAGCAGCGGAGGGCTGGTAGGTAGCACAGATACGCAGTATTTT
D: TRBD1; J: TRBJ1-1; size: once; V: TRBV5-1; CDR3: CASSLAAGGVEAFF; DNA: TGCGCCAGCAGCTTGGCCGCAGGGGGTGTCGAAGCTTTCTTT
D: NA; J: TRBJ1-1; size: NA; V: TRBV6-5; CDR3: CASKQNTEAFF; DNA: TGTGCCAGCAAACAGAACACTGAAGCTTTCTTT
D: TRBD1; J: TRBJ1-2; size: NA; V: TRBV3-1/TRBV3-2; CDR3: CASSHTTGDRGYTF; DNA: TGTGCCAGCAGCCACACTACAGGGGATAGAGGCTACACCTTC
D: NA; J: TRBJ2-1; size: NA; V: TRBV7-2; CDR3: CASSLYASNEQFF; DNA: TGTGCCAGCAGCTTATACGCTAGCAATGAGCAGTTCTTC
D: TRBD1; J: TRBJ1-5; size: NA; V: TRBV3-1/TRBV3-2; CDR3: CASSHSQGVQPQHF; DNA: TGTGCCAGCAGCCATTCACAGGGGGTTCAGCCCCAGCATTTT
D: NA; J: TRBJ1-5; size: NA; V: TRBV18; CDR3: CASSPRQGAGNQPQHF; DNA: TGTGCCAGCTCACCACGCCAGGGCGCGGGCAATCAGCCCCAGCATTTT
D: TRBD1; J: TRBJ2-2; size: NA; V: TRBV5-8; CDR3: CASSTRQGGIRELFF; DNA: TGTGCCAGCAGCACAAGACAGGGGGGAATCCGGGAGCTGTTTTTT
D: TRBD1; J: TRBJ2-7; size: NA; V: TRBV6-5; CDR3: CASSPDRGPSYEQYF; DNA: TGTGCCAGCAGCCCAGACAGGGGACCCTCCTACGAGCAGTACTTC
D: TRBD1; J: TRBJ2-2; size: NA; V: TRBV4-1; CDR3: CASSQPARGTGELFF; DNA: TGCGCCAGCAGCCAACCCGCCAGGGGGACCGGGGAGCTGTTTTTT
D: NA; J: TRBJ1-5; size: NA; V: TRBV5-1; CDR3: CASSLSGSKNQPQHF; DNA: TGCGCCAGCAGCTTGTCCGGTTCAAAAAATCAGCCCCAGCATTTT
D: NA; J: TRBJ1-1; size: NA; V: TRBV6-5; CDR3: CASSRPGVGTEAFF; DNA: TGTGCCAGCAGCCGCCCAGGGGTAGGCACTGAAGCTTTCTTT
D: NA; J: TRBJ2-2; size: NA; V: TRBV7-8; CDR3: CASRYPAGFTGELFF; DNA: TGTGCCAGCAGGTACCCGGCGGGGTTTACCGGGGAGCTGTTTTTT
D: TRBD1; J: TRBJ2-7; size: NA; V: TRBV11-2; CDR3: CASSLEGRGPSYEQYF; DNA: TGTGCCAGCAGCTTAGAGGGCAGGGGGCCCTCCTACGAGCAGTACTTC
D: NA; J: TRBJ1-1; size: few; V: TRBV9; CDR3: CASSVEVLGTEAFF; DNA: TGTGCCAGCAGCGTAGAGGTACTAGGGACTGAAGCTTTCTTT
D: TRBD2; J: TRBJ2-3; size: NA; V: TRBV24-1; CDR3: CATSGTSGSTDTQYF; DNA: TGTGCCACCAGTGGGACTAGCGGGAGCACAGATACGCAGTATTTT
D: NA; J: TRBJ1-1; size: NA; V: TRBV7-2; CDR3: CASRLQGISTEAFF; DNA: TGTGCCAGCAGATTACAGGGAATTAGCACTGAAGCTTTCTTT
D: NA; J: TRBJ2-5; size: NA; V: TRBV7-8; CDR3: CASSLAGFSAETQYF; DNA: TGTGCCAGCAGCCTCGCAGGGTTTTCCGCAGAGACCCAGTACTTC
D: TRBD1; J: TRBJ2-1; size: many; V: TRBV29-1; CDR3: CSVNPGQGGDEQFF; DNA: TGCAGCGTTAATCCGGGACAGGGGGGGGATGAGCAGTTCTTC
D: TRBD1; J: TRBJ2-7; size: NA; V: TRBV27; CDR3: CASSPRRQGNEQYF; DNA: TGTGCCAGCAGTCCCCGGCGACAGGGAAACGAGCAGTACTTC
D: TRBD1; J: TRBJ1-5; size: NA; V: TRBV30; CDR3: CALDRGADQPQHF; DNA: TGTGCCTTGGACAGGGGAGCGGATCAGCCCCAGCATTTT
D: NA; J: TRBJ2-2; size: NA; V: TRBV24-1; CDR3: CATSLPGPFTGELFF; DNA: TGTGCCACCAGTCTACCGGGTCCGTTCACCGGGGAGCTGTTTTTT
D: TRBD2; J: TRBJ2-2; size: NA; V: TRBV5-1; CDR3: CASSLSLAGTGELFF; DNA: TGCGCCAGCAGCTTGAGTCTAGCGGGTACCGGGGAGCTGTTTTTT
D: TRBD1; J: TRBJ2-7; size: NA; V: TRBV28; CDR3: CASIPGTGDYEQYF; DNA: TGTGCCAGCATTCCCGGGACAGGGGATTACGAGCAGTACTTC
D: TRBD2; J: TRBJ2-1; size: NA; V: TRBV7-9; CDR3: CASSSAPGTSGHNEQFF; DNA: TGTGCCAGCAGCTCCGCTCCCGGGACTAGCGGCCACAATGAGCAGTTCTTC
D: NA; J: TRBJ2-1; size: NA; V: TRBV24-1; CDR3: CATSTAPSNEQFF; DNA: TGTGCCACCAGTACAGCCCCCTCAAATGAGCAGTTCTTC
D: TRBD1; J: TRBJ1-3; size: NA; V: TRBV7-9; CDR3: CASSSTGVAISGNTIYF; DNA: TGTGCCAGCAGCTCCACAGGGGTCGCTATCTCTGGAAACACCATATATTTT
D: TRBD1; J: TRBJ2-1; size: few; V: TRBV19; CDR3: CASQVFRGSYNEQFF; DNA: TGTGCCAGTCAAGTATTCAGGGGGTCCTACAATGAGCAGTTCTTC
D: NA; J: TRBJ2-1; size: NA; V: TRBV2; CDR3: CASSSTGRSYNEQFF; DNA: TGTGCCAGCAGTTCCACAGGGCGCTCCTACAATGAGCAGTTCTTC
D: TRBD1; J: TRBJ2-2; size: NA; V: TRBV9; CDR3: CASSAQTGANTGELFF; DNA: TGTGCCAGCAGCGCCCAGACAGGGGCTAACACCGGGGAGCTGTTTTTT
D: NA; J: TRBJ2-7; size: NA; V: TRBV5-1; CDR3: CASSLGQGGLGYEQYF; DNA: TGCGCCAGCAGCTTGGGCCAGGGGGGCCTCGGGTACGAGCAGTACTTC
D: TRBD1; J: TRBJ1-1; size: NA; V: TRBV19; CDR3: CASRPGQRHTEAFF; DNA: TGTGCCAGTAGGCCGGGACAGAGACACACTGAAGCTTTCTTT
D: NA; J: TRBJ1-1; size: once; V: TRBV18; CDR3: CASSPRQAKNTEAFF; DNA: TGTGCCAGCTCACCCCGACAGGCCAAGAACACTGAAGCTTTCTTT
D: TRBD2; J: TRBJ2-2; size: NA; V: TRBV3-1/TRBV3-2; CDR3: CASSHRAGGQNVNTGELFF; DNA: TGTGCCAGCAGCCATCGGGCGGGGGGGCAAAACGTGAACACCGGGGAGCTGTTTTTT
D: TRBD2; J: TRBJ2-7; size: NA; V: TRBV6-5; CDR3: CASSYSLSGGTYEQYF; DNA: TGTGCCAGCAGTTACTCACTGAGCGGGGGGACCTACGAGCAGTACTTC
D: TRBD1; J: TRBJ2-4; size: NA; V: TRBV12-3/TRBV12-4; CDR3: CASRGTVSYIQYF; DNA: TGTGCCAGCAGGGGGACAGTATCGTACATTCAGTACTTC
D: TRBD1; J: TRBJ1-1; size: NA; V: TRBV3-1/TRBV3-2; CDR3: CASSHQQGAAEAFF; DNA: TGTGCCAGCAGCCACCAACAGGGGGCGGCTGAAGCTTTCTTT
D: TRBD2; J: TRBJ2-7; size: NA; V: TRBV5-1; CDR3: CASSIGTSGRYEQYF; DNA: TGCGCCAGCAGCATAGGGACTAGCGGGAGATACGAGCAGTACTTC
D: TRBD1; J: TRBJ1-3; size: few; V: TRBV28; CDR3: CASSFQQGTGNTIYF; DNA: TGTGCCAGCAGTTTCCAACAGGGGACTGGAAACACCATATATTTT
D: NA; J: TRBJ2-7; size: NA; V: TRBV6-5; CDR3: CASSYSIASDYEQYF; DNA: TGTGCCAGCAGTTACTCGATAGCTAGCGACTACGAGCAGTACTTC
D: NA; J: TRBJ1-6; size: NA; V: TRBV27; CDR3: CASSSLRVLVEGSPLHF; DNA: TGTGCCAGCAGTTCCCTCCGGGTCCTGGTAGAGGGTTCACCCCTCCACTTT
D: NA; J: TRBJ1-2; size: NA; V: TRBV12-3/TRBV12-4; CDR3: CASSPRQAGGYTF; DNA: TGTGCCAGCAGTCCACGACAGGCGGGTGGCTACACCTTC
D: NA; J: TRBJ1-1; size: NA; V: TRBV18; CDR3: CASSFSGGNTEAFF; DNA: TGTGCCAGCTCCTTTTCGGGGGGGAACACTGAAGCTTTCTTT
D: NA; J: TRBJ2-7; size: few; V: TRBV11-1; CDR3: CASSLNSPYEQYF; DNA: TGTGCCAGCAGCTTGAACAGCCCTTACGAGCAGTACTTC
D: NA; J: TRBJ2-2; size: NA; V: TRBV6-1; CDR3: CASSDTGMANTGELFF; DNA: TGTGCCAGCAGTGACACAGGGATGGCGAACACCGGGGAGCTGTTTTTT
D: TRBD1; J: TRBJ2-7; size: NA; V: TRBV18; CDR3: CASSPDRQGSEQYF; DNA: TGTGCCAGCTCACCGGATCGACAGGGTAGCGAGCAGTACTTC
D: NA; J: TRBJ2-7; size: NA; V: TRBV27; CDR3: CASSALEGGLYEQYF; DNA: TGTGCCAGCAGTGCCCTGGAGGGAGGTCTTTACGAGCAGTACTTC
D: TRBD1; J: TRBJ2-5; size: few; V: TRBV11-2; CDR3: CASSYAGQGLGGQYF; DNA: TGTGCCAGCAGCTATGCGGGACAGGGCCTTGGGGGCCAGTACTTC
D: NA; J: TRBJ1-5; size: once; V: TRBV19; CDR3: CASSIAQGFDSNQPQHF; DNA: TGTGCCAGTAGTATCGCACAGGGATTCGATAGTAATCAGCCCCAGCATTTT